This T cell receptor (beta chain) was sequenced in a study of blood T cell repertoires in COVID-19. Study at large: COVID-19 samples, acute and convalescent, were from the United States, Italy and Spain. The cDNA or gDNA used as material had been derived from T cells, B-cell-depleted T cells, or PBMCs.

V gave up 4 bases and J gave up 3 bases, with 9 bases separating them. Germline V gives CDR1 SGHVS, CDR2 FQNEAQ. There are 13 residues in the CDR3. Under the authors' procedure: Reference gene primer amplification in the assay estimated nucleated cell counts. The assay was immunoSEQ multiplex PCR, and TCRdb's table has in-frame clones only and misses some. V and J calls and clone size are those listed in that table; D and trimming were worked out from the DNA. The top ten hold about 2.5% of the sample, which has 150,000 to 200,000 clones, around 84% seen once. The rearrangement joins TRBV7-8 to TRBJ1-1; tentative D call: TRBD1 (6 bases). This sequence was found in a man aged 35 to 55 with active or convalescent COVID-19. The sequencing input was peripheral blood. The CDR3 loop is CASSSDRDTEAFF. CDR3 nucleotides: TGTGCCAGCAGCTCGGACAGAGACACTGAAGCTTTCTTT.